This TCR beta chain came from a study of blood T cell repertoires in COVID-19 (dated by TCRdb to 2020 to 2022). Study-level background: Samples from collaborators originated in the United States, Italy and Spain and spanned both the acute and convalescent phases of COVID-19. The dataset comprised deeply sampled blood TCRbeta repertoires from subjects exposed to, actively infected with, or recovered from COVID-19. Samples were obtained from the ongoing ImmuneRACE study (first 160 participants) and from about 1,300 subjects provided by 6 global collaborators. The repertoires were made available in a free public database intended to serve as a resource for research on the immune response to SARS-CoV-2. HLA class I and class II types, where available, came from metadata supplied by the sample provider rather than from assay-based typing. Nearly every sample came with metadata listing a de-identified subject ID, COVID-19 status, age in years and sex. The prospective study material was composed of cDNA or gDNA derived from T cells, B-cell-depleted T cells, or PBMCs. The study at large found these results: Clinical and demographic metadata were provided uncurated, with the amount varying by source and participant.

In the prospective study, participants were roughly 18 to 100 years old, resided in about two dozen geographic areas of the United States, and were enrolled through a virtual design. In the prospective study, participants were assigned to cohorts based on the clinical history participants reported in a screening survey and a study questionnaire. Recovered participants in ImmuneRACE Cohort 3 were defined as having two consecutive negative NP/OP PCR tests, clearance from a healthcare professional, or resolution of symptoms. Each participant in the prospective study had whole blood, serum and a nasopharyngeal or oropharyngeal swab collected by mobile phlebotomists. Additional blood draws and questionnaires over an approximately 2-month period could optionally be provided by prospective study participants. Prospective study blood samples were shipped either frozen or at room temperature before DNA extraction.

The immunoSEQ Assay, a bias-controlled multiplex PCR, was used to amplify TCRbeta CDR3 regions from genomic DNA. The paper's processing steps were these. Nucleated cell counts per sample were estimated from amplification of reference gene primers within the assay. To quantify the absolute abundance of each unique TCRbeta CDR3 rearrangement, sequence reads were collapsed and filtered. Productive Simpson clonality was computed per sample as the square root of Simpson's diversity index over productive rearrangements. TCRdb stores this immuneACCESS table with in-frame sequences only. Part of the clones is absent; in the studies checked, under half of the shortfall reflects unresolved V genes, and no reason is known for the rest. V and J calls and clone size come straight from that table; D and trimming were deduced from the DNA. The sample table shows approximately 440,000 clones, and around 91% are seen once. The leading ten clones occupy about 0.6% of the sample.

Notes on this clone: What antigen it recognizes has not been identified. No much larger clonotype is one base removed from it; base qualities were not supplied.

CDR3 length: 14 amino acids, cysteine to phenylalanine. Kept here is only the CDR3 DNA, which spans 42 bases and is read in frame from base 1. Per the germline V gene, SGHTA is the CDR1 and FQGTGA is the CDR2. From V the trimming removes 4 bases and from J it removes 11 bases, while the gene matches leave 12 bases of the junction unaccounted for. The rearrangement combines TRBV7-3 with TRBJ1-1; 8 middle bases align to TRBD1. The sample was PBMCs or T cells enriched from blood (not recorded which). This TCR was sampled from a man aged 18 to 35 who had recovered from COVID-19. CDR3 sequence: CASSSGQGVTRAFF. The DNA sequence is as follows: TGTGCCAGCAGCTCAGGACAGGGCGTGACCCGCGCTTTCTTT. Beyond the CDR3, the reference TRBV7-3 and TRBJ1-1 genes provide the residues; the full variable domain reads: GAGVSQTPSNKVTEKGKYVELRCDPISGHTALYWYRQSLGQGPEFLIYFQGTGAADDSGLPNDRFFAVRPEGSVSTLKIQRTERGDSAVYLCASSSGQGVTRAFFGQGTRLTVV.